This T cell receptor (beta chain) was captured in a study of cytomegalovirus exposure and HLA in healthy donors (dated by TCRdb to the late 2010s). Broadly, across the study: According to an earlier analysis of 587 of the donors, about 180 million T cells yielded over 100 million unique TCR beta sequences and about 300 Gb of sequence data. About 300 gigabases of sequencing data and tens of millions of unique TCR sequences were included in an early release covering 500 to 750 HLA-typed donors. Of the roughly 420 genotyped donors, roughly 76% were placed in the genetic ancestry cluster associated with self-reported Caucasian donors. The study aimed to test whether signatures of past pathogen exposure could be identified by cataloging public T cell receptors. The study used immunosequencing to profile the T cell repertoires of approximately 650 subjects and linked those repertoires to cytomegalovirus serostatus. Along with the roughly 710-subject first cohort, a separate validation cohort of over a hundred different subjects was used. High-throughput TCR immunosequencing, statistical association of individual TCRs with disease status, and machine learning were combined to predict cytomegalovirus infection status. In a later analysis, previously published TCR beta repertoires from several hundred donors were re-analyzed and high-resolution HLA genotyping was added so that TCR occurrence patterns could be studied. In the later analysis, no new phenotypic data were used to find candidate immune exposures; instead, reliance was placed on TCR beta sequences and their occurrence across donors. An earlier analysis of several hundred of the donors applied high-throughput TCR beta sequencing to assess whether each TCR beta V gene segment acted as functional or pseudogenic. Donor age, sex, ethnicity and CMV serostatus were compiled together with the repertoire data. Genome-wide SNP genotypes for about 60% of the roughly 670 donors were used in a later genetic analysis, which treated that subset as a discovery cohort. Every discovery cohort repertoire had been produced on one sequencing platform. Class I and class II HLA loci were covered by the typing at four-digit resolution. The number of typed donors differed by locus: about 620-630 for A, B, C, DRB1 and DQB1; approximately 520 for DQA1; approximately 600 for DPA1; and around 470 for DPB1. Roughly 5 DR-DQ haplotypes were handled as single units for association and clustering, since linkage in the cohort was strong. Among some 400 genotyped donors of the cohort, an average of roughly 230,000 unique TCR beta nucleotide sequences was sequenced per donor, of which about 19% were non-productive. What the research found in general, with its limitations: Strong co-occurrence of HLA alleles, especially DR and DQ, made assigning TCR associations to individual alleles difficult. The earlier analysis of approximately 560 of the donors excluded approximately 15 rarely observed V segments, including chromosome 9 orphons, because counts were too low. In a later analysis, most CMV-associated TCR beta chains were found to appear HLA-restricted, with HLA associations seemingly driven largely by CMV exposure. In vitro tests confirmed that a few of the cytomegalovirus-associated TCR beta chains recognize cytomegalovirus antigens. Roughly uniform sequencing depth across donors was assumed in presence/absence analyses, although this assumption may not hold. Across donors, most TCR sequences were observed very rarely, whereas some public TCRs were present in many individuals. In an earlier analysis of 587 of the donors, most TCR beta V segments were observed in productive rearrangements about 87% or about 30% of the time, broadly matching IMGT annotations. The cohort was sequenced for TCR beta chains only, and without alpha or paired-chain data the features that could be detected were limited. In the study, some 160 TCR beta chains were listed as associated with cytomegalovirus. V-gene and J-gene trimming of TCR beta chains was associated with a missense DCLRE1C variant in a later genetic analysis, and the association was replicated in an independent cohort. In a later genetic analysis, fewer N-insertions in productive TCRs were reported among donors in an Asian-associated ancestry cluster than the roughly 700-donor mean. The authors suggested that the approach could potentially be extended to other disease states and immunological phenotypes. A later analysis associated approximately 17,000 TCR beta sequences with specific HLA alleles at a false discovery rate of 0.05. Several of the top co-occurrence clusters appeared to be linked to parvovirus B19, influenza, CMV and Epstein-Barr virus, according to a later analysis. The classifier was reported to diagnose cytomegalovirus status with high specificity and sensitivity in both the original and validation cohorts. For the cohort, immune exposure information was limited to CMV serostatus. A later analysis found that TCR association rates varied across HLA loci, with DRB1 alleles showing the most associated TCRs and HLA-C alleles the fewest. Correlated functional status among segregating V segments might be attributable to linkage disequilibrium, but an unknown experimental factor could not be ruled out. Compared with equally common non-associated chains, HLA-associated TCR beta chains in a later analysis were more clonally expanded and had lower generation probabilities. Because HLA typing was unavailable for some donors at each locus, only the typed subset was used in association tests. A further reported finding was that TCR beta sequences accurately predicted the HLA-A and HLA-B alleles for most subjects in the first cohort. Some IMGT-functional V segments, including TRBV6-2 and TRBV6-3, could not be distinguished by the 87-base-pair reads and were therefore excluded. The sequencing pipeline was judged likely to have produced a cluster of highly shared sequence variants as a technical artifact.

Library method: the immunoSEQ multiplex PCR assay. For the multiplex PCR, a mixture combining 60 forward primers for TCR Vbeta segments and 13 reverse primers for TCR Jbeta segments was used. The CDR3 region of rearranged TCR beta genes was amplified from genomic DNA with a multiplex PCR assay. On the Illumina HiSeq System, the amplified TCR beta libraries were sequenced as 87-base-pair reads. Per the source publication's procedure: A later analysis counted tens of millions of unique TCR beta chains across the 550 to 800 repertoires, and roughly 11 million of these chains were shared by at least two donors. Raw reads were error-corrected and collapsed into unique sequences by a nearest-neighbor algorithm in which closely related sequences were merged to remove PCR and sequencing errors. CDR3 sequences were aligned to IMGT reference sequences to assign V, D and J gene segments. For a sequence to be retained, a match of at least six nucleotides to both a V gene segment and a J gene segment was required. A rearrangement was called productive if the CDR3 had no stop codons and remained in frame with V and J, and every other rearrangement was called non-productive. Following IMGT convention, CDR3 was defined as the stretch from the second conserved V-encoded cysteine up to the conserved J-encoded phenylalanine. In an earlier analysis of approximately 500 of the donors, sequences lacking an unambiguous match to a single V gene segment were excluded. In an earlier analysis of around 590 of the donors, a V segment was called functional when productive rearrangements were above 56.7%, and segregating when the standard deviation between donors exceeded 5%. A statistical classification framework was built for diagnosing cytomegalovirus status from the catalog of TCR beta chain sequences. In a later analysis, V and J genes were assigned by comparing TCR nucleotide sequences against IMGT/GENE-DB human TR gene sequences. The TCRdist pipeline was used in a later analysis to assign CDR3 sequences and most-parsimonious VDJ recombination scenarios. In a later analysis, each TCR beta chain was defined by its CDR3 amino acid sequence together with its V-gene family, and reads without a unique V-gene family were excluded. As a way to deal with suspected cross-contamination and a sequencing artifact, a later analysis dropped nearly 600 nucleotide sequences that were highly shared and had low generation probability. In a later analysis, a clonal expansion index was calculated for each public chain from normalized within-repertoire ranks of inferred template counts. In a later analysis, generation probabilities were computed with a VDJ recombination model fitted to out-of-frame rearrangements, and the resulting probabilities were checked against IGoR. Hypergeometric tests were used in a later analysis to score TCR-TCR, TCR-HLA and TCR-CMV co-occurrence, with a repertoire-size bias correction applied to the TCR pairs. To estimate false discovery rates, a later analysis permuted the HLA or CMV assignments 20 times. In a later analysis, co-occurring TCRs were grouped using DBSCAN, with TCRdist sequence similarity added in when clustering inside HLA-allele-positive subsets. Repertoires with fewer than 30,000 or more than 120,000 public chains, plus five repertoires with anomalous nucleotide sharing, were excluded from co-occurrence clustering. TCRdb mirrors the immuneACCESS table, restricted to in-frame sequences. Some clones are absent from its copies; in checked studies, under half trace to an unresolved V gene, and the reason for the others is unknown. Clone size and the V and J calls come from that table; the DNA yielded D and trimming. This sample has around 160,000 clones in its table, and about 77% of those were observed once. Of the sample, roughly 2.6% is held by the ten largest clones.

In total, around 600 healthy bone marrow donors made up the cohort. All cohort members were sampled while nominally healthy, although unrecorded immune exposures were likely present. The donor tested CMV seropositive, placing the donor among the 310 or so seropositive members of the cohort. A peripheral blood sample was collected from each donor, and TCR beta sequencing was performed on peripheral blood mononuclear cells. The Qiagen DNeasy Blood Extraction Kit was used to extract genomic DNA from the blood cell samples. A word on this clone: The clone's antigen remains unknown. The sample holds no much larger clone one base away, and base qualities are not on file.

For CDR1 and CDR2, the germline V gene (reference sequence) lists SSHAT and FNYEAQ. The CDR3 sequence holds 16 residues, the cysteine and phenylalanine included. The CDR3 DNA has 48 bases and is translated from base 1. The junction shows trimming of 0 bases on V and 4 bases on J, and the gene matches do not reach 7 bases of it. The sample comprised PBMCs. The clonotype comes from a woman aged 40 to 50 in good health and CMV-seropositive. The chain links TRBV7-7 with TRBJ2-5; 8 middle bases align to TRBD2. CDR3 loop: CASSLAAPGGVETQYF. The DNA sequence is TGTGCCAGCAGCTTAGCAGCCCCGGGGGGGGTAGAGACCCAGTACTTC.